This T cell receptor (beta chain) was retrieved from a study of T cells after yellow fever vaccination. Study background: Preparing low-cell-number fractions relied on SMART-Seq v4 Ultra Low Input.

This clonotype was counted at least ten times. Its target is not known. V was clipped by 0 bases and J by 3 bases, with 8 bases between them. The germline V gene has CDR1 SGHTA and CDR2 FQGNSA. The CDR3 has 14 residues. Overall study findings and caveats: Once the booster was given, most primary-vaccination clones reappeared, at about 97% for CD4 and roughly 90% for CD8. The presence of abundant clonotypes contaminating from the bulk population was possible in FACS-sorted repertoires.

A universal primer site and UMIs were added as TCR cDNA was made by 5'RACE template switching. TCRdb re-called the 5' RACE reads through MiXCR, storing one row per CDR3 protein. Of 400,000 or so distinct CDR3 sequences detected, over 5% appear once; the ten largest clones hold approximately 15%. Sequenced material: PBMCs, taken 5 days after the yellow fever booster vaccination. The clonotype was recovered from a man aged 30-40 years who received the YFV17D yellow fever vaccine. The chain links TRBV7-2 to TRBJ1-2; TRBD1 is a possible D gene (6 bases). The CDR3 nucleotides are TGTGCCAGCAGCTTAGCGGGGGGCGACTATGGCTACACCTTC. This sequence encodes CASSLAGGDYGYTF. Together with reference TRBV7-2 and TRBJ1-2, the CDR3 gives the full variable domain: GAGVSQSPSNKVTEKGKDVELRCDPISGHTALYWYRQSLGQGLEFLIYFQGNSAPDKSGLPSDRFSAERTGGSVSTLTIQRTQQEDSAVYLCASSLAGGDYGYTFGSGTRLTVV.